This passage covers 14 T cell receptor beta chains from one sample sequenced in a study of cytomegalovirus exposure and HLA in healthy donors. In the PCR, 60 Vbeta and 13 Jbeta primers were used. This table comes from immunoSEQ multiplex PCR, and its TCRdb copy is limited to in-frame clones, with some not included. The sample has some 110,000 clones; 65% to 90% are singletons. The specimen was PBMCs. The receptors derive from a man younger than 45 in good health and CMV-seronegative.

A word on this clone: Within the sample, other DNA sequences also encode this same CDR3. The chain combines TRBV29-1 with TRBJ1-2; D gene ambiguous. This CDR3 comprises 11 residues. The germline V gene has CDR1 SQVTM and CDR2 ANQGSEA. Trimming removed 3 bases at V and 8 bases at J, with 10 bases between. The DNA for the CDR3 is TGCAGCGTTGAGACGGGGTACGGCTACACCTTC. This gives the protein CSVETGYGYTF.

V is TRBV7-2 and J is TRBJ2-1, with TRBD2 identical over 13 bases. CDR3 length: 16 amino acids. J gave up 4 bases and V 5 bases, and 5 bases lay outside the gene matches. Germline CDR1 SGHTA, CDR2 FQGNSA. In nucleotides, the CDR3 is TGTGCCAGCAGCCTGGGACTAGCGGGGACATACAATGAGCAGTTCTTC. It is translated as CASSLGLAGTYNEQFF.

This chain uses TRBV12-5 with TRBJ2-5; 10 bases line up with TRBD2. In germline, CDR1 is LGHNT, CDR2 FRNRAP. Trimming removed 1 base from V and 1 base from J; junction bases left unmatched: 3. The CDR3 extends over 16 amino acids. The CDR3: CASGLGSGGVQETQYF. The CDR3 nucleotides are TGTGCTAGTGGTTTGGGGAGCGGGGGGGTCCAAGAGACCCAGTACTTC.

This clone appeared a few times. V and J are TRBV10-1 and TRBJ2-3; 9 bases match TRBD1. The CDR3 sequence is 16 residues long. V was clipped by 0 bases and J by 5 bases; unmatched bases: 6. Germline CDR1 and CDR2: WNHNN and SYGVQD (reference sequence). CDR3 coding DNA: TGCGCCAGCAGTGAGTCGGTACAGGGGGCGGGAGATACGCAGTATTTT. Its translation is CASSESVQGAGDTQYF.

The chain combines TRBV9 with TRBJ1-2; 8 nucleotides agree with TRBD1. With 3 bases clipped from V and 7 bases from J, the junction kept 5 bases outside the gene matches. The germline V gene encodes CDR1 SGDLS and CDR2 YYNGEE. The CDR3 is 13 residues long. CDR3 loop: CASSAMDRAGYTF. CDR3 nucleotide sequence: TGTGCCAGCAGCGCCATGGACAGGGCTGGCTACACCTTC.

This chain links TRBV27 with TRBJ1-6; no clear D gene. There are 15 residues in the CDR3. Germline assignment: CDR1 MNHEY and CDR2 SMNVEV (reference sequence). V was clipped by 7 bases and J by 1 base, with 11 bases between them. The CDR3 DNA is TGTGCCAGCACCTCCGAGAGATCCTATAATTCACCCCTCCACTTT. Protein product: CASTSERSYNSPLHF.

The chain has TRBV28 and TRBJ1-3; D gene uncertain. V was pared by 2 bases and J by 4 bases, with 12 bases between. The CDR3 runs 15 residues. CDR1 is MDHEN, CDR2 SYDVKM, per germline. CDR3 loop: CASSLGTEGGNTIYF. The CDR3 nucleotides read TGTGCCAGCAGTTTAGGCACGGAGGGCGGAAACACCATATATTTT.

Here the CDR3 DNA reads TGTGCCAGCACCCATAGAGCGGCTGGATTAATGGAAGCTTTCTTT. Protein product: CASTHRAAGLMEAFF. The chain combines TRBV6-1 with TRBJ1-1; no definite D call. CDR1 MNHNS and CDR2 SASEGT come from the germline V gene. The V and J ends lost 7 bases and 8 bases respectively, with 23 bases between them. The CDR3 spans 15 residues.

The chain links TRBV28 to TRBJ2-3; TRBD2 aligns across 12 bases. CDR1 is MDHEN and CDR2 is SYDVKM in the germline V gene. J was trimmed by 7 bases and V by 6 bases; bases with no gene match: 20. The CDR3 loop spans 19 amino acids. CDR3 loop: CASSPAGGGLAGPLNTQYF. CDR3 sequence (DNA): TGTGCCAGCAGCCCTGCAGGGGGTGGACTAGCGGGGCCACTAAATACGCAGTATTTT.

The rearrangement links TRBV5-4 to TRBJ1-3; D unresolved. The CDR3 loop spans 15 amino acids. The germline gives CDR1 SGHNT, CDR2 YYREEE (reference sequence). V shed 1 base and J shed 0 bases, with 8 bases lying between them. Here the CDR3 reads CASSLKAGSGNTIYF. The CDR3 region has the DNA TGTGCCAGCAGCTTGAAAGCAGGCTCTGGAAACACCATATATTTT. Combining the CDR3 with reference TRBV5-4 and TRBJ1-3 gives the whole variable domain ETGVTQSPTHLIKTRGQQVTLRCSSQSGHNTVSWYQQALGQGPQFIFQYYREEENGRGNFPPRFSGLQFPNYSSELNVNALELDDSALYLCASSLKAGSGNTIYFGEGSWLTVV.

The chain has TRBV11-2 and TRBJ2-7, with TRBD2 as a possible D gene (6 bases). This CDR3 has 16 amino acids. The V end lost 1 base, the J end lost 0 bases, and 13 bases lay between the germline ends. CDR1 and CDR2 (germline): SGHAT, FQNNGV. DNA for the CDR3: TGTGCCAGCAGCTTAGTTGGGGGGATCCGCTCCTACGAGCAGTACTTC. The encoded protein is CASSLVGGIRSYEQYF.

The sample holds one count of this clone. The rearrangement links TRBV28 to TRBJ2-1; D perhaps matches TRBD2 (5 bases). The CDR3 consists of 18 residues. The V end lost 5 bases, the J end lost 6 bases, and 26 bases lay between the germline ends. CDR1 MDHEN and CDR2 SYDVKM come from the germline V gene. The DNA of the CDR3 is TGTGCCAGCAGTCAACTAGGCGGTTCTGGGTCCTCTCTCAATGAGCAGTTCTTC. It encodes CASSQLGGSGSSLNEQFF.

The J gene is TRBJ1-1, the V gene TRBV7-9, with D possibly TRBD1 on 5 matching bases. The CDR3 has 14 residues. Trimming removed 4 bases at V and 5 bases at J, with 14 bases between. Germline CDR1 is SEHNR and CDR2 is FQNEAQ (reference sequence). CDR3 region: CASSWGEGRTEAFF. CDR3 DNA sequence: TGTGCCAGCAGCTGGGGGGAGGGCCGGACTGAAGCTTTCTTT.

V usage is TRBV5-1 and J usage is TRBJ1-4; TRBD1 agrees at 7 bases. This CDR3 is 18 amino acids long. V gave up 0 bases and J gave up 0 bases; unmatched junction bases: 8. Germline CDR1 reads SGHRS; CDR2 reads YFSETQ. The CDR3 region has the DNA TGCGCCAGCAGCTTGGGCCGGGACAGCTTTACAACTAATGAAAAACTGTTTTTT. Amino acids: CASSLGRDSFTTNEKLFF.